This T cell receptor (beta chain) was identified in a study of monozygotic twins with inflammatory bowel disease. The UMIs contained a 6-nucleotide sample barcode. They were added by template switching during cDNA synthesis. For each CDR3 protein, TCRdb gives one entry from its re-call of the 5' RACE reads, without DNA. The specimen's table records 85,000 to 110,000 distinct CDR3 sequences. The clonotype was recovered from a human donor with ulcerative colitis or Crohn's disease, or a healthy co-twin of an affected twin (not recorded which). The sequenced sample was blood.

The CDR3 loop is CASRRARDRGSYEQYF. The chain recombines TRBV28 with TRBJ2-7; the TCRdb D gene call, TRBD1, has no DNA to confirm it. This CDR3 region has 16 residues. The germline V gene has CDR1 MDHEN and CDR2 SYDVKM.